This TCR beta chain is drawn from a study of T cell changes during pregnancy in multiple sclerosis. Per the germline V gene, CDR1 is SGHDT and CDR2 is YYEEEE. Deletions cut 4 bases from V and 4 bases from J, with 15 bases between. This CDR3 contains 14 residues. Generated by immunoSEQ multiplex PCR, the TCRdb table keeps only in-frame clones and is missing some. The table records approximately 110,000 clones, more than 85% of them present only once. The rearrangement links TRBV5-6 to TRBJ2-7, with D maybe TRBD2 (6 bases). Source: peripheral blood, taken after pregnancy. The source of this sequence is a female donor with multiple sclerosis, enrolled in a pregnancy study. In DNA, the CDR3 is TGTGCCAGCAGCCCCAGGGAGGTCTCATACGAGCAGTACTTC. Translating it yields CASSPREVSYEQYF. The variable domain in full, completed from reference TRBV5-6 and TRBJ2-7, reads DAGVTQSPTHLIKTRGQQVTLRCSPKSGHDTVSWYQQALGQGPQFIFQYYEEEERQRGNFPDRFSGHQFPNYSSELNVNALLLGDSALYLCASSPREVSYEQYFGPGTRLTVT.